Given below is one T cell receptor (beta chain) in context. This clone came up a few times. Its antigen is unknown. Base quality data are lacking; no much larger clone is found one base away. This record comes from a study of cytomegalovirus exposure and HLA in healthy donors (dated by TCRdb to about 2017). With respect to the entire study: According to an earlier analysis of a few hundred of the donors, about 179 million T cells yielded some 120 million unique TCR beta sequences and approximately 280 Gb of sequence data. Genome-wide SNP genotypes for about three fifths of the roughly 670 donors were used in a later genetic analysis, which treated that subset as a discovery cohort. Both class I and class II loci were covered by HLA typing, at four-digit resolution. The number of typed donors differed by locus: about 620-640 for A, B, C, DRB1 and DQB1; some 500 for DQA1; approximately 600 for DPA1; and some 470 for DPB1. The study aimed to test whether signatures of past pathogen exposure could be identified by cataloging public T cell receptors. The study profiled the T cell repertoires of approximately 700 subjects by immunosequencing and related them to cytomegalovirus serostatus. Along with the approximately 670-subject first cohort, a separate validation cohort of about 110 different subjects was used. An earlier analysis of 587 of the donors applied high-throughput TCR beta sequencing to assess whether each TCR beta V gene segment acted as functional or pseudogenic. Among around 400 genotyped donors of the cohort, an average of around 240,000 unique TCR beta nucleotide sequences was sequenced per donor, of which roughly 17% were non-productive. Rather than drawing on any new phenotypic data, the later analysis identified candidate immune exposures from TCR beta sequences and the way those sequences occurred across donors. Donor age, sex, ethnicity and CMV serostatus were compiled together with the repertoire data. A later analysis re-analyzed previously published TCR beta repertoires from roughly 690 donors and added high-resolution HLA genotyping to study TCR occurrence patterns. To predict cytomegalovirus infection status, the study brought together high-throughput TCR immunosequencing, statistical association of individual TCRs with disease status, and machine learning. All discovery cohort repertoires had been generated using a single sequencing platform. An early release covering 500 to 750 HLA-typed donors comprised roughly 300 gigabases of sequencing data and approximately 85 million unique TCR sequences. Four or five DR-DQ haplotypes were handled as single units for association and clustering because linkage in the cohort was strong. The genetic ancestry cluster associated with self-reported Caucasian donors included about four fifths of the roughly 400 genotyped donors.

The cohort was made up of around 720 healthy bone marrow donors. All cohort members were sampled while nominally healthy, although unrecorded immune exposures were likely present. The donor tested CMV seropositive and was one of the 289 seropositive cohort members. A peripheral blood sample was provided by each donor, and peripheral blood mononuclear cells were used for TCR beta sequencing. The Qiagen DNeasy Blood Extraction Kit was used to extract genomic DNA from the blood cell samples. The method was the immunoSEQ multiplex PCR assay. A mixture of 60 forward primers for TCR Vbeta segments and 13 reverse primers for TCR Jbeta segments was used in the multiplex PCR. A multiplex PCR assay on genomic DNA amplified the CDR3 region of rearranged TCR beta genes. Amplified TCR beta libraries were sequenced as 87-base-pair reads on the Illumina HiSeq System. As for how the authors treated the data: A later analysis counted tens of millions of unique TCR beta chains across the 600 to 850 repertoires, and roughly 10 million of these chains were shared by at least two donors. A nearest-neighbor algorithm error-corrected the raw reads and collapsed the reads into unique sequences, merging closely related sequences to remove PCR and sequencing errors. Alignment of CDR3 sequences to IMGT reference sequences was used to assign V, D and J gene segments. Each retained sequence needed at least a six-nucleotide match to both a V gene segment and a J gene segment. Rearrangements were classified as productive when the CDR3 lacked stop codons and remained in frame with V and J, and all other rearrangements were classified as non-productive. CDR3 was defined by IMGT convention, running from the second conserved V-encoded cysteine to the conserved J-encoded phenylalanine. Sequences without an unambiguous match to a single V gene segment were excluded from the earlier analysis of approximately 560 of the donors. An earlier analysis of under 750 of the donors called V segments functional above 56.7% productive rearrangements and segregating when the between-donor standard deviation exceeded 5%. A statistical classification framework was built for diagnosing cytomegalovirus status from the catalog of TCR beta chain sequences. In a later analysis, V and J genes were assigned by comparing TCR nucleotide sequences against IMGT/GENE-DB human TR gene sequences. A later analysis assigned CDR3 sequences and most-parsimonious VDJ recombination scenarios with the TCRdist pipeline. In a later analysis, every TCR beta chain was defined by the combination of its CDR3 amino acid sequence and its V-gene family, and reads without a unique V-gene family were dropped. As a way to deal with suspected cross-contamination and a sequencing artifact, a later analysis dropped 500 to 700 nucleotide sequences that were highly shared and had low generation probability. For each public chain, a later analysis derived a clonal expansion index from normalized ranks of inferred template counts within each repertoire. In a later analysis, generation probabilities were computed with a VDJ recombination model fitted to out-of-frame rearrangements, and the resulting probabilities were checked against IGoR. A later analysis scored TCR-TCR, TCR-HLA and TCR-CMV co-occurrence with hypergeometric tests, applying a repertoire-size bias correction to TCR pairs. In a later analysis, false discovery rates were estimated by permuting HLA or CMV assignments 20 times. A later analysis grouped co-occurring TCRs with DBSCAN, adding TCRdist sequence similarity when clustering within HLA-allele-positive subsets. For co-occurrence clustering, repertoires with fewer than 30,000 or more than 120,000 public chains were excluded, along with 4 to 6 repertoires with anomalous nucleotide sharing. Not all clones reach the TCRdb copy of this immuneACCESS table, which keeps in-frame sequences only. Checked studies attribute under half of the gap to unresolved V genes and leave the rest unexplained. That table is the source of V, J and clone size, and D and trimming were worked out from the DNA. The table for this sample lists about 110,000 clones; around 85% of them were counted only once. The ten largest make up approximately 5.6% of the sample.

CDR1 and CDR2, per the germline V gene, are LGHNA and YNFKEQ. V has 8 bases trimmed and J has 3 bases trimmed; junction bases matching no gene number 8. Including cysteine and phenylalanine, the CDR3 has 14 amino acids. Only CDR3 DNA remains: 42 bases, in frame from the first base. The full study reports these points: In vitro tests confirmed that a few of the cytomegalovirus-associated TCR beta chains recognize cytomegalovirus antigens. A later analysis found that TCR association rates varied across HLA loci, with DRB1 alleles showing the most associated TCRs and HLA-C alleles the fewest. A later analysis found that HLA-associated TCR beta chains were more clonally expanded and had lower generation probabilities than equally common non-associated chains. Most CMV-associated TCR beta chains appeared to be HLA-restricted in a later analysis, and the HLA associations seemed to be driven largely by CMV exposure. According to the authors, the approach could potentially be generalized to other disease states and immunological phenotypes. The only immune exposure information available for the cohort was CMV serostatus. A further reported finding was that TCR beta sequences accurately predicted the HLA-A and HLA-B alleles for most subjects in the first cohort. Assigning TCR associations to individual alleles was difficult when HLA alleles, especially DR and DQ, strongly co-occurred. At a false discovery rate of 0.05, a later analysis linked 15,000 to 20,000 TCR beta sequences to specific HLA alleles. In an earlier analysis of 450 to 750 of the donors, most TCR beta V segments appeared in productive rearrangements about 87% or about 30% of the time, broadly matching IMGT annotations. In a later genetic analysis, a missense DCLRE1C variant was associated with V-gene and J-gene trimming of TCR beta chains, and the association was replicated in an independent cohort. Linkage disequilibrium might explain the correlated functional status among segregating V segments, but an unknown experimental factor could not be ruled out. The classifier was reported to diagnose cytomegalovirus status with high specificity and sensitivity in both the original and validation cohorts. While some public TCRs were present in many individuals, most TCR sequences turned up only very rarely across donors. Because HLA typing was missing for some donors at each locus, association tests included only the typed subset. The presence/absence analyses assumed that sequencing depth was roughly uniform across donors, and that assumption may not be true. According to a later genetic analysis, donors in an Asian-associated ancestry cluster had fewer N-insertions in productive TCRs than the approximately 630-donor mean. In the study, around 150 TCR beta chains were listed as associated with cytomegalovirus. In this cohort, only TCR beta chains were sequenced, and detectable features were limited by the absence of alpha or paired-chain data. A cluster of highly shared sequence variants was judged likely to be a technical artifact of the sequencing pipeline. A later analysis reported that several top co-occurrence clusters appeared linked to parvovirus B19, influenza, CMV and Epstein-Barr virus. The earlier analysis of some 540 of the donors excluded some 16 rarely observed V segments, including chromosome 9 orphons, because counts were too low. Some IMGT-functional V segments, including TRBV6-2 and TRBV6-3, could not be told apart with the 87-base-pair reads, so those segments were excluded.

The V gene is TRBV4-2 and the J gene is TRBJ2-3, with 7 bases matching TRBD2. Sequencing used PBMCs. The receptor was derived from a man aged 25-45 years in good health and CMV-seropositive. The CDR3 protein: CASGSGRGTDTQYF. In nucleotides, the sequence is TGTGCCAGCGGCTCTGGGCGGGGGACAGATACGCAGTATTTT.